One sample yielded the 13 T cell receptor beta chains listed below, sequenced in a study of metastatic and nonmetastatic thyroid tumors (dated by TCRdb to about 2020). Libraries came from PCR. Sequencer: Illumina HiSeq 4000. TCRdb reprocessing: public reads trimmed at Q25 with fastp, clones called with MiXCR, in-frame beta chains kept. This sample comprises some 19,000 clones, approximately 24% of them detected only once. Jointly, the top ten make up about 3.3% of the sample. No treatment had been received by any patient before thyroid surgery. Sequences were obtained from blood. These receptors were collected from a male donor with papillary thyroid cancer or a benign thyroid nodule (not recorded which). Some clones in this sample may be carry-over from other donors' samples.

This clone showed up just a few times. The V call is TRBV6-2 or TRBV6-3, the J call TRBJ2-5; D is undetermined. This CDR3 is 14 amino acids long. The germline V gene has CDR1 MNHEY and CDR2 SVGEGT. V was pared by 0 bases and J by 5 bases, with 10 bases between. This CDR3 reads CASSYSTCFETQYF. In DNA form, the CDR3 reads TGTGCCAGCAGTTACTCTACATGTTTTGAGACCCAGTACTTC.

This clone was counted between two and nine times. This chain uses TRBV2 with TRBJ2-3, with D tentatively TRBD2 (5 bases). V lost 2 bases and J lost 0, with 6 bases in between. The germline V gene has CDR1 SNHLY and CDR2 FYNNEI. The CDR3 covers 14 residues. The CDR3 is CASSERRSTDTQYF. Written as DNA, the CDR3 is TGTGCCAGCAGTGAAAGGAGGAGCACAGATACGCAGTATTTT.

This clone was seen a few times. V and J are TRBV28 and TRBJ1-2; D gene ambiguous. V was clipped by 6 bases and J by 2 bases, with 16 bases between them. This CDR3 has 15 amino acids. CDR1 and CDR2 from the germline V gene are MDHEN and SYDVKM. CDR3 amino acids: CASSNTRTVNYGYTF. The CDR3 nucleotides read TGTGCCAGCAGCAACACCCGGACTGTAAACTATGGCTACACCTTC.

Many counts were recorded for this clone. A much larger clone is a single base away; this may be a read error. The same CDR3 is also encoded by other DNA sequences in this sample. The CDR3 DNA reads as TGCGCCAGCAGCTTTTCTAGCGGGAGTAATGAGCAGTTCTTC. This codes for CASSFSSGSNEQFF. The rearrangement links TRBV5-1 to TRBJ2-1, with 10 positions matching TRBD2. Germline CDR1 is SGHRS and CDR2 is YFSETQ. The ends lost 2 bases at V and 7 bases at J; junction bases unmatched: 3. The CDR3 sequence is 14 residues long.

This clone was seen repeatedly, ten times or more. V and J are TRBV7-3 and TRBJ2-5; TRBD1 aligns across 8 bases. The CDR3 is 15 residues long. J lost 0 bases, V lost 5 bases, and 5 bases had no gene match. Germline CDR1 reads SGHTA; CDR2 reads FQGTGA. The CDR3 DNA is TGTGCCAGCAGCAGACAGGGGAGGTACCAAGAGACCCAGTACTTC. Its protein product is CASSRQGRYQETQYF.

By share, this clone ranks as medium-sized. This sequence joins TRBV24-1 and TRBJ2-3, with 8 positions matching TRBD2. This CDR3 is 15 amino acids long. V shed 3 bases and J 6 bases; nucleotides not matched to a gene: 7. CDR1 and CDR2 (germline): KGHDR, SFDVKD. DNA of the CDR3: TGTGCCACCAGTGATATGGACCGGGGGGGCGATACGCAGTATTTT. Translation gives CATSDMDRGGDTQYF.

Ten or more counts support this clone. The CDR3, as DNA: TGTGCCAGCAGCTCGGGGCTAGCGGGGTTCAGGGACGAGCAGTACTTC. Amino acid sequence: CASSSGLAGFRDEQYF. This rearrangement joins TRBV5-4 to TRBJ2-7; 9 nucleotides line up with TRBD2. Trimming at V came to 3 bases and at J to 5 bases, leaving 12 bases not matched to a gene. The CDR3 extends over 16 amino acids. Per the germline V gene, CDR1 is SGHNT and CDR2 is YYREEE (reference sequence).

This clone appeared a few times. V gene TRBV6-1 combines with J gene TRBJ2-7; D might be TRBD2 (7 bases). V was clipped by 5 bases and J by 7 bases, with 24 bases between them. The germline CDR1 and CDR2 sequences are MNHNS and SASEGT. CDR3 size: 16 residues. DNA of the CDR3: TGTGCCAGCAGTCCGGGGAGGGGGAGGGCCTTCGGTGAGCAGTACTTC. It specifies CASSPGRGRAFGEQYF.

This clone turned up a few times. V and J are TRBV12-3 or TRBV12-4 and TRBJ2-7, with 11 nucleotides matching TRBD2. V trimming: 6 bases; J trimming: 2 bases; junction bases outside the gene matches: 15. The CDR3 covers 18 residues. The CDR3 bases are TGTGCCAGCAGCCAGGCGGGACTAGCGGTACGGGTACCCTACGAGCAGTACTTC. As protein: CASSQAGLAVRVPYEQYF.

The V gene is TRBV10-1, the J gene TRBJ2-7; D is tentatively TRBD1 or TRBD2 (5 bases each). CDR3 length: 14 amino acids. V was cut by 5 bases and J by 0 bases, with 11 bases left in between. Germline V gene data show CDR1 as WNHNN and CDR2 as SYGVQD (reference sequence). CDR3 residues: CASSRDPSSYEQYF. For the CDR3, the DNA is TGCGCCAGCAGTAGGGACCCGTCCTCCTACGAGCAGTACTTC.

The chain combines TRBV7-2 with TRBJ2-7, with 7 bases identical to TRBD2. The CDR3 consists of 14 residues. Trimming took 5 bases from V and 2 from J; bases not matched to a gene: 6. Germline CDR1 SGHTA, CDR2 FQGNSA. CDR3 in amino acids: CASSVGLEPYEQYF. The CDR3 bases are TGTGCCAGCAGCGTCGGACTAGAACCCTACGAGCAGTACTTC.

There are many counts of this clone. Other DNA sequences from this sample encode an identical CDR3 as well. This sequence joins TRBV9 and TRBJ2-7, with 10 positions matching TRBD2. The CDR3 has 15 amino acids. CDR1 and CDR2 from the germline V gene are SGDLS and YYNGEE. V gave up 3 bases and J gave up 1 base; unmatched junction bases: 4. This chain's CDR3 is CASSGSTSGSYEQYF. CDR3 nucleotide sequence: TGTGCCAGCAGCGGGTCGACTAGCGGGTCCTACGAGCAGTACTTC.

This clone turned up a few times. The V call is TRBV5-6, the J call TRBJ1-1; no firm D call. Between the trimmed V and J ends, which lost 1 base and 6 bases, there was a span of 13 bases. The CDR3 loop spans 14 amino acids. The germline V gene encodes CDR1 SGHDT and CDR2 YYEEEE. The CDR3 DNA sequence: TGTGCCAGCAGCTTGCTAGCCAGGTGTTCTGAAGCTTTCTTT. Encoded protein: CASSLLARCSEAFF.